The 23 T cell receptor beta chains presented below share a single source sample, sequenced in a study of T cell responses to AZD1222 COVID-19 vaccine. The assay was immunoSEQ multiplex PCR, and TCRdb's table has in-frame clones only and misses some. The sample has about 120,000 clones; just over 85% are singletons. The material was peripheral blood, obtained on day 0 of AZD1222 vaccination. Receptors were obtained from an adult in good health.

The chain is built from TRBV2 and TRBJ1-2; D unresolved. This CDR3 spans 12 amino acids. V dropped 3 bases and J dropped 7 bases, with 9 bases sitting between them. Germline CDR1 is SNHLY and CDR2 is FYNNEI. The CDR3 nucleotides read TGTGCCAGCAGTGAGGATAAAGGTGGCTACACCTTC. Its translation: CASSEDKGGYTF.

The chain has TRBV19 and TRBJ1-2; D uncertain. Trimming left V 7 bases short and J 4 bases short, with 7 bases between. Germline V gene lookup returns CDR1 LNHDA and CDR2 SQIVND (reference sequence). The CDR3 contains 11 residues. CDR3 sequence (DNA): TGTGCCAGTATATCCGGCTATGGCTACACCTTC. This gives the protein CASISGYGYTF.

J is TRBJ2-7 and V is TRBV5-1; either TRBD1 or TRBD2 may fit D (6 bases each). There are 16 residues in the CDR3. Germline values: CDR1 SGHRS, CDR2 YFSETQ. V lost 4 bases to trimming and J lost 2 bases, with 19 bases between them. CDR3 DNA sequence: TGCGCCAGCAGCGCGTTGGGGGGCCTGGAAACCTACGAGCAGTACTTC. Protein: CASSALGGLETYEQYF.

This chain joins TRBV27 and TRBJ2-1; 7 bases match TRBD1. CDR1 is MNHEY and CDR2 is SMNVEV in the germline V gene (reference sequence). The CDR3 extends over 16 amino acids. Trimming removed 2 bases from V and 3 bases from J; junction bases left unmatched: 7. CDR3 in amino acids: CASSLGGQELYNEQFF. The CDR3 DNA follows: TGTGCCAGCAGTTTAGGAGGACAGGAACTCTACAATGAGCAGTTCTTC.

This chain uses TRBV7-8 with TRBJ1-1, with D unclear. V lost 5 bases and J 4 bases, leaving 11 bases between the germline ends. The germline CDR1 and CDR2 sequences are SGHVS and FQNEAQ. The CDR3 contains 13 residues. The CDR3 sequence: CASSLRVATEAFF. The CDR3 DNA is TGTGCCAGCAGCCTTAGGGTCGCCACTGAAGCTTTCTTT.

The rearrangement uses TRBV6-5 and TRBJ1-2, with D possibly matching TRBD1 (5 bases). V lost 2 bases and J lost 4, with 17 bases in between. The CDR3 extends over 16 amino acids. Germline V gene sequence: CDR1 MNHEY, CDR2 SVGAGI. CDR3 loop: CASSYGGGEGTYGYTF. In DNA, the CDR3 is TGTGCCAGCAGTTACGGGGGTGGGGAGGGGACCTATGGCTACACCTTC.

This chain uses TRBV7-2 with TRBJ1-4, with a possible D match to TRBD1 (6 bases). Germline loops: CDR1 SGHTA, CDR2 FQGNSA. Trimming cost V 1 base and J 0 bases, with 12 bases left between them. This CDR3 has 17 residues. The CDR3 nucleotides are TGTGCCAGCAGCTTAGGGGGGCCCTATACAACTAATGAAAAACTGTTTTTT. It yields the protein CASSLGGPYTTNEKLFF.

CDR3 loop: CASSLASRADTQYF. The CDR3 DNA reads as TGCGCCAGCAGCTTGGCTAGCCGGGCAGATACGCAGTATTTT. The V call is TRBV5-1, the J call TRBJ2-3, with D possibly TRBD2 on 5 matching bases. The V gene lost 0 bases and the J gene lost 4 bases, with 9 bases spanning the gap. The length of the CDR3 is 14 residues. Germline V gene sequence: CDR1 SGHRS, CDR2 YFSETQ.

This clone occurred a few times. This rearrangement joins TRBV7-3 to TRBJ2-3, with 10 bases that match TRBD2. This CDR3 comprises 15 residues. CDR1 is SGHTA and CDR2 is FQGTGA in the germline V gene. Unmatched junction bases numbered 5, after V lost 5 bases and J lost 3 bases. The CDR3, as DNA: TGTGCCAGCAGCCCAGCGGGGGGGCCAACAGATACGCAGTATTTT. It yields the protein CASSPAGGPTDTQYF.

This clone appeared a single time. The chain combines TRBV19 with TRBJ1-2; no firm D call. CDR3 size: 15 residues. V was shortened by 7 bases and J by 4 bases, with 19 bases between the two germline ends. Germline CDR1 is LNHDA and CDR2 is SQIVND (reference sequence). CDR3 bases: TGTGCCAGTACCGCCCAAGGCAATAGAGCCTATGGCTACACCTTC. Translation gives CASTAQGNRAYGYTF.

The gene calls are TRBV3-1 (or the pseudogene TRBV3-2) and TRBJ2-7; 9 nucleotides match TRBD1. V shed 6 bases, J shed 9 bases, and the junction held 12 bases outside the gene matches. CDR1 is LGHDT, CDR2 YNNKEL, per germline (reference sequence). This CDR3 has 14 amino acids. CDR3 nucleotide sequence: TGTGCCAGCAGTCGGACAGGGGATTTTACGTTGCAGTACTTC. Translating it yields CASSRTGDFTLQYF.

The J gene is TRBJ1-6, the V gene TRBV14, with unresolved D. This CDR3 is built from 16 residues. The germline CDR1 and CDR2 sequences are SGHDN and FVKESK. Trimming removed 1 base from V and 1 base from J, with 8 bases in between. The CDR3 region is CASSQGGNSYNSPLHF. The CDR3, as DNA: TGTGCCAGCAGCCAAGGCGGGAATTCCTATAATTCACCCCTCCACTTT.

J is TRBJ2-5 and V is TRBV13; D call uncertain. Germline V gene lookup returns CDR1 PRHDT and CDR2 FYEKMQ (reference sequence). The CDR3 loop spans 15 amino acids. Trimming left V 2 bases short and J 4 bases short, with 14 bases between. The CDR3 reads CASSLWQERAETQYF. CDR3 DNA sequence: TGTGCCAGCAGCTTATGGCAGGAAAGAGCAGAGACCCAGTACTTC.

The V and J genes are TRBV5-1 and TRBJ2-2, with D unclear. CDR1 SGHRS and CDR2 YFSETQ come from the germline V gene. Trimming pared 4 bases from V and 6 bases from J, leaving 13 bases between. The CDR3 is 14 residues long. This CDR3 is CASSTDGFSGELFF. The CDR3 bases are TGCGCCAGCAGCACGGACGGATTTTCCGGGGAGCTGTTTTTT.

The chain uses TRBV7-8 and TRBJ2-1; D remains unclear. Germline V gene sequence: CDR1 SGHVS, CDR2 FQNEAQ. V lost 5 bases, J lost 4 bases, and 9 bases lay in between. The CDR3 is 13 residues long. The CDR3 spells CASSVQRYNEQFF. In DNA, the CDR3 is TGTGCCAGCAGCGTACAGCGATACAATGAGCAGTTCTTC. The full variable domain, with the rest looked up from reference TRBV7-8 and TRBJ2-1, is GAGVSQSPRYKVAKRGQDVALRCDPISGHVSLFWYQQALGQGPEFLTYFQNEAQLDKSGLPSDRFFAERPEGSVSTLKIQRTQQEDSAVYLCASSVQRYNEQFFGPGTRLTVL.

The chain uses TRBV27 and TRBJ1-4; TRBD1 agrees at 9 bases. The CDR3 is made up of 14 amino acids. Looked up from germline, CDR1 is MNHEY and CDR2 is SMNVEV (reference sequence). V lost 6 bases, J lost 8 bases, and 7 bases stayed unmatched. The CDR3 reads CASRRDRAWEKLFF. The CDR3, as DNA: TGTGCCAGCAGGCGGGACAGGGCCTGGGAAAAACTGTTTTTT.

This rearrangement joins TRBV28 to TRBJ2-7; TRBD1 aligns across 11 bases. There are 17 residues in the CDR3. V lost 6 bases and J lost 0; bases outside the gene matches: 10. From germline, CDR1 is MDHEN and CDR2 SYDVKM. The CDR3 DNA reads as TGTGCCAGCAGCTTGGGGCTTGGGACAGGGGGCTCCTACGAGCAGTACTTC. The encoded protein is CASSLGLGTGGSYEQYF.

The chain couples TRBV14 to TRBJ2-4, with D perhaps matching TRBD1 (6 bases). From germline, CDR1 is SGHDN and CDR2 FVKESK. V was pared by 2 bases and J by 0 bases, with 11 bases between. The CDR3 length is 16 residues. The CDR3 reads CASSQLAGEAKNIQYF. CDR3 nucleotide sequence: TGTGCCAGCAGCCAATTGGCAGGGGAAGCCAAAAACATTCAGTACTTC.

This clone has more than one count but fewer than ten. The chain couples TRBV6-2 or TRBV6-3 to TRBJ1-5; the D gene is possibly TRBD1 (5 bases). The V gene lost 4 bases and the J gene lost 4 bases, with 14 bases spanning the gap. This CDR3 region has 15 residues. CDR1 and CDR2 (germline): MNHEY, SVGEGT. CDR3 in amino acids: CASSLSTGGNQPQHF. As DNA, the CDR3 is TGTGCCAGCAGTTTATCAACCGGGGGGAATCAGCCCCAGCATTTT.

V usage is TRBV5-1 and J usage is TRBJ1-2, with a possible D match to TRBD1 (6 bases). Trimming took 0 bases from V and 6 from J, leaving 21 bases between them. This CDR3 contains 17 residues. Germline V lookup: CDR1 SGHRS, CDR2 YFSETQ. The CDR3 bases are TGCGCCAGCAGCTTGGGACAGGCCCCGCTTGTTATACATGGCTACACCTTC. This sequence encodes CASSLGQAPLVIHGYTF. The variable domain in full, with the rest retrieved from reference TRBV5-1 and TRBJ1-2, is KAGVTQTPRYLIKTRGQQVTLSCSPISGHRSVSWYQQTPGQGLQFLFEYFSETQRNKGNFPGRFSGRQFSNSRSEMNVSTLELGDSALYLCASSLGQAPLVIHGYTFGSGTRLTVV.

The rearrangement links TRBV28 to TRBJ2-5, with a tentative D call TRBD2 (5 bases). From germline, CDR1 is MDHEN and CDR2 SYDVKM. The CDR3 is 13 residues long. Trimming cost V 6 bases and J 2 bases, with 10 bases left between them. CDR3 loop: CASSRTDQETQYF. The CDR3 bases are TGTGCCAGCAGCCGGACTGATCAAGAGACCCAGTACTTC. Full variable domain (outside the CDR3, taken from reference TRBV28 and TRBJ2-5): DVKVTQSSRYLVKRTGEKVFLECVQDMDHENMFWYRQDPGLGLRLIYFSYDVKMKEKGDIPEGYSVSREKKERFSLILESASTNQTSMYLCASSRTDQETQYFGPGTRLLVL.

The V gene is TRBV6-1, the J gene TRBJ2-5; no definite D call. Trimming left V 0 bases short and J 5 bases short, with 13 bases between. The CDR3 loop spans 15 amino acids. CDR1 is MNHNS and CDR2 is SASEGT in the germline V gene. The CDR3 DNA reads TGTGCCAGCAGTGAAGCGCACGGTAACTGGGAGACCCAGTACTTC. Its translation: CASSEAHGNWETQYF.

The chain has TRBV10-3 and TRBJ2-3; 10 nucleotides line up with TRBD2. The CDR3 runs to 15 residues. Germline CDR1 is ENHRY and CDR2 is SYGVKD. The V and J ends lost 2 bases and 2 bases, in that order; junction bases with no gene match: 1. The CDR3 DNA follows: TGTGCCATCAGTGAGACTAGCGGGGTCACAGATACGCAGTATTTT. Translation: CAISETSGVTDTQYF.